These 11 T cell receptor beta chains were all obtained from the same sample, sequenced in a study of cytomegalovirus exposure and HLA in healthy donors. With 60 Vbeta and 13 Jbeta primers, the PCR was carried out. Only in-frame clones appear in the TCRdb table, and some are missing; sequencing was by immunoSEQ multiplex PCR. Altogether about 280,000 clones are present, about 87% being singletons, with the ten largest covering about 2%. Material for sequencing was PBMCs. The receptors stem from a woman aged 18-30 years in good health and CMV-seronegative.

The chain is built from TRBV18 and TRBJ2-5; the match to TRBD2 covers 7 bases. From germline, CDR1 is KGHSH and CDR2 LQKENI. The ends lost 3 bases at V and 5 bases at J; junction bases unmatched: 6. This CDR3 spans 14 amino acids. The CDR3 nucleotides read TGTGCCAGCTCACCGGGGGGGTCGCTGGAGACCCAGTACTTC. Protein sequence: CASSPGGSLETQYF.

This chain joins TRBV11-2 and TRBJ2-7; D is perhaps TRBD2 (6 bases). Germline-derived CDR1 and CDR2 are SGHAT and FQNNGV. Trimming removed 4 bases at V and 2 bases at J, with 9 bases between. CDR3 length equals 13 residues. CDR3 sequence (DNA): TGTGCCAGCAGCTCCCGGGGGACCTACGAGCAGTACTTC. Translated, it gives CASSSRGTYEQYF.

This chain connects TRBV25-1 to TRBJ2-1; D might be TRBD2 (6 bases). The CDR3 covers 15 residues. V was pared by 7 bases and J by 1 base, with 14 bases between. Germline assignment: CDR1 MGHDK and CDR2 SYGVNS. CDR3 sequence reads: CASIGGVGSYNEQFF. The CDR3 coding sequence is TGTGCCAGCATAGGAGGGGTAGGGTCCTACAATGAGCAGTTCTTC.

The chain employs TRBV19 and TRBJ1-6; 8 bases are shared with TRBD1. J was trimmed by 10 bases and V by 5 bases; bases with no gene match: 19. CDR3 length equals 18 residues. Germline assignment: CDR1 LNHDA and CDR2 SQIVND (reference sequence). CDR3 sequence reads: CASSHYAKGDRRASPLHF. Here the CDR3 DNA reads TGTGCCAGTAGTCACTACGCGAAGGGGGACAGGAGGGCATCACCCCTCCACTTT. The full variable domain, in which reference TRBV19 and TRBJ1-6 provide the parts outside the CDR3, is DGGITQSPKYLFRKEGQNVTLSCEQNLNHDAMYWYRQDPGQGLRLIYYSQIVNDFQKGDIAEGYSVSREKKESFPLTVTSAQKNPTAFYLCASSHYAKGDRRASPLHFGNGTRLTVT.

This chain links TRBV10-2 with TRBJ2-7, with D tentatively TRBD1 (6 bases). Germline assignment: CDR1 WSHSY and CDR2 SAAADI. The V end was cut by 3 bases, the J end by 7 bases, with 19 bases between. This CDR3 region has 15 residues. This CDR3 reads CASSDLLGAVVEQYF. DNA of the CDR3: TGCGCCAGCAGTGACTTATTGGGGGCAGTGGTTGAGCAGTACTTC.

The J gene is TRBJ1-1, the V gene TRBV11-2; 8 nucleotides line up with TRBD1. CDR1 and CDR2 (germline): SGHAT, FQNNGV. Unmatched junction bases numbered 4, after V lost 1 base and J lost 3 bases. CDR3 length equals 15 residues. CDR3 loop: CASSLGSGGHTEAFF. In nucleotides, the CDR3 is TGTGCCAGCAGCTTAGGGTCAGGGGGCCACACTGAAGCTTTCTTT. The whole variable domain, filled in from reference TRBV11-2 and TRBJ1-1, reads EAGVAQSPRYKIIEKRQSVAFWCNPISGHATLYWYQQILGQGPKLLIQFQNNGVVDDSQLPKDRFSAERLKGVDSTLKIQPAKLEDSAVYLCASSLGSGGHTEAFFGQGTRLTVV.

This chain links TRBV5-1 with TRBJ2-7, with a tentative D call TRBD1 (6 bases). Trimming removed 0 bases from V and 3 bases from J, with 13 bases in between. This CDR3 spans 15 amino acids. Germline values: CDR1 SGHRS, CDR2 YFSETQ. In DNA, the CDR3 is TGCGCCAGCAGCTTGGACCCCGGGACAAACTACGAGCAGTACTTC. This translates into CASSLDPGTNYEQYF.

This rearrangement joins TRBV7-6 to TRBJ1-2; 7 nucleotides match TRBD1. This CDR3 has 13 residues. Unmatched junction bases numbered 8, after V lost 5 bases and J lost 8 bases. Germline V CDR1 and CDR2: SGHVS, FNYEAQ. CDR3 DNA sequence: TGTGCCAGCAGCCAAGAGGGGGCGCGCGGCTACACCTTC. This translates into CASSQEGARGYTF.

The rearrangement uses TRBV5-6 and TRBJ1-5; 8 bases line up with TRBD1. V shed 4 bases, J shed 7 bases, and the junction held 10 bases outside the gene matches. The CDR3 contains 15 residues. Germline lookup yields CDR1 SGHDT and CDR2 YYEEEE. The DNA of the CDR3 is TGTGCCAGCAGCCCCGGGACAGGAAGGAGGCAGCCCCAGCATTTT. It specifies CASSPGTGRRQPQHF.

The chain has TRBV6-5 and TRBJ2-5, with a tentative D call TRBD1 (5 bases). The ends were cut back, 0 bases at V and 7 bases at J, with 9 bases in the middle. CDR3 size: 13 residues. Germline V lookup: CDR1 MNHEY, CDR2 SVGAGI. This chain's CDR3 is CASSYSGPGTQYF. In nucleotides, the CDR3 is TGTGCCAGCAGTTACTCGGGGCCTGGGACCCAGTACTTC.

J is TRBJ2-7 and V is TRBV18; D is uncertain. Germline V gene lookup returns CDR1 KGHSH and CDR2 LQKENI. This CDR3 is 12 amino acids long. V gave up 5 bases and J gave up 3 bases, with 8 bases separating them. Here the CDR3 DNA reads TGTGCCAGCTCAGCAGGCGACTACGAGCAGTACTTC. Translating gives CASSAGDYEQYF.